These 22 T cell receptor beta chains originate from one sample sequenced in a study of blood T cell repertoires in COVID-19. Here immunoSEQ multiplex PCR was the method, and the copy in TCRdb shows in-frame clones only, minus some. Here the sample spans hundreds of thousands of clones, about 88% being singletons. The sequencing input was peripheral blood. These receptor sequences come from a man younger than 30 with COVID-19, enrolled during active disease.

This clone has a handful of counts. A junction end diverges from the germline sequence, so it may reflect a read error. V and J are TRBV29-1 and TRBJ2-2; tentative D call: TRBD2 (5 bases). CDR1 and CDR2 (germline): SQVTM, ANQGSEA. This CDR3 is built from 11 residues. CDR3 in amino acids: CSVEEPGKLFF. In DNA form, the CDR3 reads TGCAGCGTTGAAGAACCCGGGAAGCTGTTTTTT.

The V call is TRBV9, the J call TRBJ1-1, with 7 bases fitting TRBD1. The CDR3 totals 14 residues. V was clipped by 2 bases and J by 3 bases; unmatched bases: 4. The germline CDR1 and CDR2 sequences are SGDLS and YYNGEE. CDR3 in amino acids: CASSVEGAYTEAFF. CDR3 coding DNA: TGTGCCAGCAGCGTGGAGGGGGCGTACACTGAAGCTTTCTTT.

The chain employs TRBV18 and TRBJ2-3; the match to TRBD1 covers 9 bases. Germline CDR1 KGHSH, CDR2 LQKENI. The CDR3 runs 16 residues. After removal of 3 bases from V and 5 bases from J, the junction contained 9 bases not matched to a gene. CDR3 DNA: TGTGCCAGCTCACCGCCGCGGGGACAGGGTGTAGATACGCAGTATTTT. It codes for CASSPPRGQGVDTQYF. Combining the CDR3 with reference TRBV18 and TRBJ2-3 gives the whole variable domain NAGVMQNPRHLVRRRGQEARLRCSPMKGHSHVYWYRQLPEEGLKFMVYLQKENIIDESGMPKERFSAEFPKEGPSILRIQQVVRGDSAAYFCASSPPRGQGVDTQYFGPGTRLTVL.

This chain uses TRBV18 with TRBJ2-4, with D perhaps TRBD1 (6 bases). The CDR3 has 16 residues. Between the trimmed V and J ends, which lost 5 bases and 1 base, there was a span of 15 bases. CDR1 is KGHSH, CDR2 LQKENI, per germline. CDR3 in amino acids: CASSGGPSAAKNIQYF. In DNA, the CDR3 is TGTGCCAGCTCAGGGGGCCCCAGCGCGGCCAAAAACATTCAGTACTTC. The variable domain in full, with the rest retrieved from reference TRBV18 and TRBJ2-4, is NAGVMQNPRHLVRRRGQEARLRCSPMKGHSHVYWYRQLPEEGLKFMVYLQKENIIDESGMPKERFSAEFPKEGPSILRIQQVVRGDSAAYFCASSGGPSAAKNIQYFGAGTRLSVL.

The rearrangement uses TRBV12-3 or TRBV12-4 and TRBJ1-2; no clear D gene. Trimming left V 6 bases short and J 6 bases short, with 8 bases between. The CDR3 extends over 11 amino acids. The CDR3 sequence: CASRAQHGYTF. DNA for the CDR3: TGTGCCAGCAGGGCACAGCATGGCTACACCTTC.

V gene TRBV4-2 combines with J gene TRBJ2-5; 11 positions match TRBD2. The CDR3 is 15 residues long. Germline CDR1 reads LGHNA; CDR2 reads YNFKEQ. J gave up 2 bases and V 4 bases, and 3 bases lay outside the gene matches. The CDR3 coding sequence is TGTGCCAGCAGCCGAGGGACTAGCGGACAAGAGACCCAGTACTTC. Encoded protein: CASSRGTSGQETQYF.

The chain employs TRBV9 and TRBJ2-1; D might be TRBD2 (6 bases). CDR1 SGDLS and CDR2 YYNGEE come from the germline V gene. V was cut by 1 base and J by 0 bases, with 11 bases left in between. The CDR3 extends over 16 amino acids. CDR3 protein: CASSVSSGSSYNEQFF. As DNA, the CDR3 is TGTGCCAGCAGCGTATCTTCCGGGAGCTCCTACAATGAGCAGTTCTTC.

The chain combines TRBV3-1 (or the pseudogene TRBV3-2) with TRBJ2-5; TRBD2 aligns across 13 bases. Germline CDR1 and CDR2: LGHDT and YNNKEL (reference sequence). The CDR3 contains 16 residues. The V and J ends lost 4 bases and 3 bases, in that order; junction bases with no gene match: 5. CDR3 coding DNA: TGTGCCAGCAGCCGCCGAGGGACTAGCGGGAAAGAGACCCAGTACTTC. Its translation is CASSRRGTSGKETQYF.

The rearrangement uses TRBV7-9 and TRBJ2-7; 7 nucleotides match TRBD2. There are 14 residues in the CDR3. From germline, CDR1 is SEHNR and CDR2 FQNEAQ (reference sequence). J lost 6 bases, V lost 2 bases, and 7 bases had no gene match. The CDR3 is CASSLSAGVGEQYF. The CDR3 nucleotides are TGTGCCAGCAGCTTATCTGCGGGAGTCGGCGAGCAGTACTTC.

This clone was seen a handful of times. Other nucleotide sequences in the sample specify the same CDR3. The rearrangement uses TRBV27 and TRBJ2-7; 7 nucleotides match TRBD1. CDR1 is MNHEY, CDR2 SMNVEV, per germline (reference sequence). V lost 2 bases, J lost 2 bases, and 0 bases stayed unmatched. This CDR3 has 13 residues. The CDR3 here is CASSLGTAYEQYF. The CDR3, as DNA: TGTGCCAGCAGTTTAGGGACAGCCTACGAGCAGTACTTC.

The chain links TRBV4-1 to TRBJ2-1; weak D call: TRBD1 (6 bases). The CDR3 loop spans 15 amino acids. The V end was cut by 4 bases, the J end by 0 bases, with 10 bases between. The V gene's germline CDR1 is MGHRA and CDR2 YSYEKL. Here the CDR3 reads CASSLTGSSYNEQFF. Here the CDR3 DNA reads TGCGCCAGCAGCCTCACAGGGAGCTCCTACAATGAGCAGTTCTTC.

The V and J genes are TRBV6-1 and TRBJ2-1; weak D call: TRBD1 (5 bases). Deletions cut 2 bases from V and 2 bases from J, with 13 bases between. Germline assignment: CDR1 MNHNS and CDR2 SASEGT. The CDR3 length is 16 residues. CDR3 nucleotide sequence: TGTGCCAGCAGTGAAAAGGGGTCAGGCACCTACAATGAGCAGTTCTTC. Translating gives CASSEKGSGTYNEQFF.

This clone was seen just once. The chain combines TRBV5-1 with TRBJ1-3, with 8 bases aligning to TRBD1. V lost 8 bases to trimming and J lost 0 bases; unmatched junction nucleotides: 16. The CDR3 has 18 amino acids. Germline V CDR1 and CDR2: SGHRS, YFSETQ. The CDR3 DNA follows: TGCGCCAGTGCCCCCGGGACAGGCGCCCAGGCCTCTGGAAACACCATATATTTT. It is translated as CASAPGTGAQASGNTIYF.

This clone was seen a handful of times. The rearrangement joins TRBV7-8 to TRBJ1-5; 8 nucleotides align to TRBD1. Germline CDR1 reads SGHVS; CDR2 reads FQNEAQ. With 5 bases clipped from V and 1 base from J, the junction kept 4 bases outside the gene matches. CDR3 length: 15 amino acids. The CDR3 DNA sequence: TGTGCCAGCAGCCGTACAGGGGGGAGCAATCAGCCCCAGCATTTT. It yields the protein CASSRTGGSNQPQHF.

The chain is built from TRBV18 and TRBJ1-2; TRBD1 agrees at 7 bases. CDR3 size: 12 residues. Germline CDR1 reads KGHSH; CDR2 reads LQKENI. CDR3 nucleotides: TGTGTCAGGGGGGACTACAACTATGGCTACACCTTC. Translation: CVRGDYNYGYTF. The full variable domain, completed using reference TRBV18 and TRBJ1-2, is NAGVMQNPRHLVRRRGQEARLRCSPMKGHSHVYWYRQLPEEGLKFMVYLQKENIIDESGMPKERFSAEFPKEGPSILRIQQVVRGDSAAYFCVRGDYNYGYTFGSGTRLTVV.

This clone has just a few counts. The V and J genes are TRBV6-5 and TRBJ2-5, with D possibly TRBD1 on 6 matching bases. V shed 6 bases and J shed 2 bases, with 10 bases lying between them. Germline V gene sequence: CDR1 MNHEY, CDR2 SVGAGI. CDR3 length: 13 amino acids. CDR3 loop: CASSGQPQETQYF. The CDR3 DNA reads as TGTGCCAGCAGCGGACAGCCACAAGAGACCCAGTACTTC.

This clone was seen a single time. The genes are TRBV3-1 (or the pseudogene TRBV3-2) and TRBJ2-7; 10 bases are shared with TRBD2. The CDR3 is 14 amino acids. Germline V gene data show CDR1 as LGHDT and CDR2 as YNNKEL (reference sequence). The V gene end was trimmed by 1 base and the J gene end by 8 bases; junction bases not matched to a gene: 5. This chain's CDR3 is CASSQGLAGFQQYF. The CDR3 bases are TGTGCCAGCAGCCAAGGACTAGCGGGTTTCCAGCAGTACTTC.

V is TRBV4-2 and J is TRBJ2-3; 10 bases align to TRBD1. CDR1 and CDR2 from the germline V gene are LGHNA and YNFKEQ. The V segment lost 6 bases and the J segment 1 base; nucleotides outside the gene matches: 7. This CDR3 is built from 16 residues. The CDR3 protein is CASSPWTGGGTDTQYF. In nucleotides, the CDR3 is TGTGCCAGCAGTCCCTGGACAGGGGGGGGCACAGATACGCAGTATTTT.

The J gene is TRBJ2-5, the V gene TRBV6-5; 7 bases match TRBD1. Per the germline V gene, CDR1 is MNHEY and CDR2 is SVGAGI. CDR3 length: 13 residues. V lost 5 bases and J lost 4; bases outside the gene matches: 4. The CDR3 DNA is TGTGCCAGCAGTACTACAGGGGCAGAGACCCAGTACTTC. Protein sequence: CASSTTGAETQYF.

The chain links TRBV5-5 to TRBJ1-4; D is perhaps TRBD1 (5 bases). CDR3 length equals 16 residues. V was trimmed by 4 bases and J by 0 bases, leaving 13 bases between them. Germline V gene data show CDR1 as SGHKS and CDR2 as YYEKEE (reference sequence). The CDR3 protein is CASSGGESATNEKLFF. Here the CDR3 DNA reads TGTGCCAGCAGCGGGGGGGAGAGTGCAACTAATGAAAAACTGTTTTTT.

The chain uses TRBV3-1 (or the pseudogene TRBV3-2) and TRBJ1-4, with 11 bases aligning to TRBD1. The J segment lost 3 bases and the V segment lost 6 bases, leaving 12 bases of the junction unmatched. Germline values: CDR1 LGHDT, CDR2 YNNKEL (reference sequence). There are 18 residues in the CDR3. The CDR3 bases are TGTGCCAGCAGTTTCGGACAGGGGGCGGTCCGGGCTAATGAAAAACTGTTTTTT. This encodes CASSFGQGAVRANEKLFF.

The chain recombines TRBV19 with TRBJ1-1, with D tentatively TRBD1 (6 bases). Germline values: CDR1 LNHDA, CDR2 SQIVND (reference sequence). The CDR3 extends over 15 amino acids. V lost 4 bases and J lost 0, with 12 bases in between. The CDR3 nucleotides are TGTGCCAGTAGTACCCGGACAGACCTGAACACTGAAGCTTTCTTT. As protein: CASSTRTDLNTEAFF. Looking up the rest from reference TRBV19 and TRBJ1-1 gives the full variable domain: DGGITQSPKYLFRKEGQNVTLSCEQNLNHDAMYWYRQDPGQGLRLIYYSQIVNDFQKGDIAEGYSVSREKKESFPLTVTSAQKNPTAFYLCASSTRTDLNTEAFFGQGTRLTVV.